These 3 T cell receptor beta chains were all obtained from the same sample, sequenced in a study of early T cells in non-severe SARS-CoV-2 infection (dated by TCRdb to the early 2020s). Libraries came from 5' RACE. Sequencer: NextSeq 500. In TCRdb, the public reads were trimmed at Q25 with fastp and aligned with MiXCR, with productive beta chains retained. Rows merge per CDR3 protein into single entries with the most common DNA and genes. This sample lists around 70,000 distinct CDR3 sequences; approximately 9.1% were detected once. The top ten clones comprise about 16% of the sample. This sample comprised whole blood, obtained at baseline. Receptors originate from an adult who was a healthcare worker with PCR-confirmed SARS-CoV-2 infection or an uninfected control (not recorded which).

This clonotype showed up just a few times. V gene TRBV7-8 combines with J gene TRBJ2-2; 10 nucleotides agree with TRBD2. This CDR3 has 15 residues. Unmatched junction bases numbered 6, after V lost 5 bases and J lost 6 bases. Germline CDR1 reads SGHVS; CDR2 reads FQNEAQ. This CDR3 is CASSTGLAQAGELFF. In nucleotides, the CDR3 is TGTGCCAGCAGCACGGGACTAGCGCAAGCCGGGGAGCTGTTTTTT.

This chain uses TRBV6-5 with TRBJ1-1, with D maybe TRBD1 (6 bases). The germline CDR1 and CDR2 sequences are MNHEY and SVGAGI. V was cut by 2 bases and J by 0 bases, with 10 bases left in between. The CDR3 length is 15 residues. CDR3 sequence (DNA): TGTGCCAGCAGTTACGGCGGGGGCATGAACACTGAAGCTTTCTTT. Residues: CASSYGGGMNTEAFF.

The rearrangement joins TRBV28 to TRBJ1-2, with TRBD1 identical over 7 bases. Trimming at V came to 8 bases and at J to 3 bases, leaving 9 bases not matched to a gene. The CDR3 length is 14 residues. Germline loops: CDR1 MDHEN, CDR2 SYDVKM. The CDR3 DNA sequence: TGTGCCAGCTTCCTTGAGGGGGCAGACTATGGCTACACCTTC. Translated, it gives CASFLEGADYGYTF.